The T cell receptor beta chain described here comes from a study of blood T cells in healthy people across ages. Study-wide results and caveats: Conclusively comparing naive with antigen-experienced cells was impossible with unsorted PBMCs. Estimated diversity across one million T cells was deemed an underestimate.

In the case of this clonotype: The antigen is unknown.

The CDR3 spans 14 residues. V dropped 6 bases and J dropped 6; count of bases not matched to a gene: 7. The V gene's germline CDR1 is SGHDN and CDR2 FVKESK. A sample-barcoded 5' primer and a J-beta primer mix were used in a second PCR of about 7 to 12 cycles. Each cDNA molecule, via a template-switch adaptor with 12 random nucleotides, was tagged. Using its own MiXCR run on the 5' RACE reads, TCRdb lists one record per CDR3 protein. Seen here are roughly 730,000 distinct CDR3 sequences, roughly 56% observed once, and the top ten hold around 24%. Extracted total RNA amounted to at least 5 micrograms for each sample.

V is TRBV14 and J is TRBJ1-1; 10 nucleotides agree with TRBD1. The TCR was taken from a man aged 35 to 55 in good health. The sequenced sample was blood. DNA for the CDR3: TGTGCCAGCAGGGAGACAGGGGGCATCGCTGAAGCTTTCTTT. It is translated as CASRETGGIAEAFF.